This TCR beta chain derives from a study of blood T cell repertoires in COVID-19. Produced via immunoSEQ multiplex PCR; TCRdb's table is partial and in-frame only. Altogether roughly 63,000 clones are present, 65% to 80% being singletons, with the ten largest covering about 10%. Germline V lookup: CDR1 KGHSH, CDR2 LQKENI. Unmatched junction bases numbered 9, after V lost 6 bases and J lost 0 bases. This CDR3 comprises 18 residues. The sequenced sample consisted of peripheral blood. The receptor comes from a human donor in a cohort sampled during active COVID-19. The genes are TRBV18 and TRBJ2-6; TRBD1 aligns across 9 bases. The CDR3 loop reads CASSTGQGPRSGANVLTF. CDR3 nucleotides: TGTGCCAGCTCCACCGGACAGGGGCCCCGCTCTGGGGCCAACGTCCTGACTTTC.